These 29 T cell receptor beta chains came from one sample sequenced in a study of cytomegalovirus exposure and HLA in healthy donors. Use of 60 Vbeta and 13 Jbeta primers characterized the PCR. TCRdb's copy holds only in-frame clones and misses some; the assay was immunoSEQ multiplex PCR. Here the sample spans approximately 79,000 clones, about 68% being singletons. The specimen was PBMCs. The receptors here all came from a man aged 40-49 years in good health and CMV-seropositive.

This clone was seen only a few times. The CDR3 nucleotides are TGTGCCAGCTCACCGTCGACAGGGGTCGGGCAGCCCCAGCATTTT. Translated, it gives CASSPSTGVGQPQHF. The V call is TRBV18, the J call TRBJ1-5; TRBD1 matches 8 bases. V dropped 3 bases and J dropped 7; count of bases not matched to a gene: 8. This CDR3 contains 15 residues. CDR1 KGHSH and CDR2 LQKENI come from the germline V gene.

The rearrangement joins TRBV4-1 to TRBJ2-5; tentatively, D is TRBD2 (6 bases). The CDR3 runs 16 residues. Germline V gene data show CDR1 as MGHRA and CDR2 as YSYEKL. V lost 0 bases and J lost 2, with 13 bases in between. CDR3 nucleotides: TGCGCCAGCAGCCAAGATTCGCGGGGCCCTCAAGAGACCCAGTACTTC. As protein: CASSQDSRGPQETQYF.

CDR3 sequence (DNA): TGTGCCAGCAGTTTCGACACAGGGGGCAGGTCACCCCTCCACTTT. Translation gives CASSFDTGGRSPLHF. The V and J genes are TRBV7-9 and TRBJ1-6, with 9 bases aligning to TRBD1. V dropped 6 bases and J dropped 10; count of bases not matched to a gene: 10. The germline V gene has CDR1 SEHNR and CDR2 FQNEAQ (reference sequence). The CDR3 runs to 15 residues.

V is TRBV5-6 and J is TRBJ2-5; D is possibly TRBD2 (7 bases). V was trimmed by 0 bases and J by 4 bases, leaving 16 bases between them. CDR1 and CDR2 (germline): SGHDT, YYEEEE. This CDR3 is 16 amino acids long. CDR3 sequence (DNA): TGTGCCAGCAGCTTGGAGCGCGGGGGCCGGGGAGAGACCCAGTACTTC. Residues: CASSLERGGRGETQYF.

J is TRBJ2-7 and V is TRBV2; 10 nucleotides match TRBD1. The CDR3 spans 19 residues. Germline values: CDR1 SNHLY, CDR2 FYNNEI. The ends lost 7 bases at V and 0 bases at J; junction bases unmatched: 18. The CDR3 sequence: CASTLSTTGGSLSSYEQYF. The CDR3 DNA reads TGTGCCAGCACCCTAAGTACGACAGGGGGCTCCCTAAGCTCCTACGAGCAGTACTTC.

This clone was seen a few times. The rearrangement joins TRBV7-3 to TRBJ1-1; 7 bases are a match to TRBD1. Germline CDR1 reads SGHTA; CDR2 reads FQGTGA. The CDR3 length is 17 residues. V lost 5 bases to trimming and J lost 0 bases; unmatched junction nucleotides: 12. Written as DNA, the CDR3 is TGTGCCAGCAGCGAACGGACAGGAACAGGGGTGAACACTGAAGCTTTCTTT. This translates into CASSERTGTGVNTEAFF. Drawing the rest from reference TRBV7-3 and TRBJ1-1, the complete variable domain is GAGVSQTPSNKVTEKGKYVELRCDPISGHTALYWYRQSLGQGPEFLIYFQGTGAADDSGLPNDRFFAVRPEGSVSTLKIQRTERGDSAVYLCASSERTGTGVNTEAFFGQGTRLTVV.

The chain couples TRBV2 to TRBJ2-7; 11 nucleotides match TRBD1. J gave up 3 bases and V 8 bases, and 6 bases lay outside the gene matches. This CDR3 spans 14 amino acids. Germline V gene data show CDR1 as SNHLY and CDR2 as FYNNEI. The CDR3 protein is CASYSGTGGYEQYF. CDR3 coding DNA: TGTGCCAGCTACTCCGGGACAGGGGGCTACGAGCAGTACTTC.

The V gene is TRBV15, the J gene TRBJ2-7, with D possibly TRBD2 on 6 matching bases. The germline CDR1 and CDR2 sequences are LNHNV and YYDKDF (reference sequence). The ends were cut back, 8 bases at V and 3 bases at J, with 14 bases in the middle. This CDR3 region has 13 residues. CDR3 protein: CATAPQGLYEQYF. In nucleotides, the CDR3 is TGTGCCACCGCTCCCCAGGGACTCTACGAGCAGTACTTC.

The rearrangement links TRBV5-6 to TRBJ1-3; TRBD1 matches at 7 bases. With 5 bases clipped from V and 4 bases from J, the junction kept 6 bases outside the gene matches. The CDR3 runs to 14 residues. The germline gives CDR1 SGHDT, CDR2 YYEEEE. The CDR3 DNA reads as TGTGCCAGCAGACTACAGGGGACCGGAAACACCATATATTTT. Protein product: CASRLQGTGNTIYF.

This chain links TRBV2 with TRBJ1-4; no clear D gene. Trimming removed 9 bases from V and 6 bases from J, with 14 bases in between. The CDR3 spans 13 residues. CDR1 and CDR2 from the germline V gene are SNHLY and FYNNEI. This CDR3 is CASRMEGYEKLFF. CDR3 in DNA: TGTGCCAGTCGCATGGAGGGCTATGAAAAACTGTTTTTT.

The chain is built from TRBV2 and TRBJ2-7, with TRBD1 matching over 7 bases. V shed 4 bases, J shed 6 bases, and the junction held 3 bases outside the gene matches. Germline values: CDR1 SNHLY, CDR2 FYNNEI. This CDR3 comprises 12 residues. The DNA of the CDR3 is TGTGCCAGCAGTGGACAGGGTCGCGAGCAGTACTTC. It yields the protein CASSGQGREQYF.

This clone has only one observation. The chain combines TRBV6-1 with TRBJ2-7, with 10 bases aligning to TRBD1. Germline V gene lookup returns CDR1 MNHNS and CDR2 SASEGT. The CDR3 has 14 amino acids. Trimming cost V 7 bases and J 5 bases; bases outside gene matches: 8. The chain's CDR3 is CASIPGQGGDEQYF. Written as DNA, the CDR3 is TGTGCCAGCATTCCAGGACAGGGGGGAGACGAGCAGTACTTC.

The chain uses TRBV9 and TRBJ1-1; no firm D call. There are 14 residues in the CDR3. The germline CDR1 and CDR2 sequences are SGDLS and YYNGEE. Trimming took 3 bases from V and 2 from J, leaving 11 bases between them. The CDR3 reads CASSDFYGNTEAFF. CDR3 sequence (DNA): TGTGCCAGCAGCGACTTTTACGGTAACACTGAAGCTTTCTTT. Full variable domain (outside the CDR3, taken from reference TRBV9 and TRBJ1-1): DSGVTQTPKHLITATGQRVTLRCSPRSGDLSVYWYQQSLDQGLQFLIQYYNGEERAKGNILERFSAQQFPDLHSELNLSSLELGDSALYFCASSDFYGNTEAFFGQGTRLTVV.

This chain joins TRBV21-1 and TRBJ1-1; TRBD1 reflects the table's D call only, with no check against the DNA. TRBV21-1 is a documented pseudogene. This CDR3 has 20 amino acids. CDR3 nucleotides: TGTGCCAGCAGTTACAAACGACCGGGACAGGGGGCTTTCCTGAACACTGAAGCTTTCTTT. Translated: CASSYKRPGQGAFLNTEAFF.

The table lists this clone with a few counts. The chain couples TRBV11-2 to TRBJ1-1, with a tentative D call TRBD1 (5 bases). The CDR3 is 14 amino acids. The germline V gene has CDR1 SGHAT and CDR2 FQNNGV. Trimming pared 1 base from V and 4 bases from J, leaving 10 bases between. As DNA, the CDR3 is TGTGCCAGCAGCTTAGGTCTGGGGGGCACTGAAGCTTTCTTT. This gives the protein CASSLGLGGTEAFF.

V gene TRBV6-6 combines with J gene TRBJ2-1; weak D call: TRBD2 (5 bases). This CDR3 has 15 residues. V was shortened by 7 bases and J by 0 bases, with 13 bases between the two germline ends. CDR1 is MNHNY and CDR2 is SVGAGI in the germline V gene (reference sequence). CDR3 sequence: CASNLDGNSYNEQFF. The CDR3 DNA reads TGTGCCAGCAATCTGGACGGGAACTCCTACAATGAGCAGTTCTTC.

This rearrangement joins TRBV5-6 to TRBJ1-2, with 9 bases that match TRBD1. This CDR3 contains 15 residues. Per germline, CDR1 SGHDT and CDR2 YYEEEE. V was clipped by 4 bases and J by 3 bases; unmatched bases: 7. CDR3 amino acids: CASSRGQGRDYGYTF. The CDR3 DNA is TGTGCCAGCAGCCGGGGACAGGGTAGGGACTATGGCTACACCTTC.

The chain carries TRBV6-6 and TRBJ2-3; 9 bases line up with TRBD1. The CDR3 extends over 15 amino acids. Trimming removed 3 bases from V and 3 bases from J; junction bases left unmatched: 4. From germline, CDR1 is MNHNY and CDR2 SVGAGI (reference sequence). CDR3 sequence: CASSYSGQGTDTQYF. The DNA of the CDR3 is TGTGCCAGCAGTTATTCGGGACAGGGAACAGATACGCAGTATTTT.

The chain has TRBV5-1 and TRBJ2-7; maybe TRBD1 (6 bases). Trimming took off 0 bases at V and 2 bases at J, with 15 bases between the two ends. CDR1 SGHRS and CDR2 YFSETQ come from the germline V gene. The CDR3 runs to 16 residues. This chain's CDR3 is CASSLGLRGTTYEQYF. The CDR3 DNA follows: TGCGCCAGCAGCTTGGGACTTAGGGGGACAACCTACGAGCAGTACTTC.

The rearrangement joins TRBV27 to TRBJ2-4; D is possibly TRBD1 (7 bases). Germline CDR1 MNHEY, CDR2 SMNVEV (reference sequence). CDR3 length equals 14 residues. Trimming removed 6 bases at V and 8 bases at J, with 17 bases between. In nucleotides, the CDR3 is TGTGCCAGCAGCCCTCTGAGCAGGGGGGACATTCAGTACTTC. It codes for CASSPLSRGDIQYF.

The chain links TRBV7-3 to TRBJ2-7; D might be TRBD2 (6 bases). The CDR3 extends over 13 amino acids. CDR1 is SGHTA and CDR2 is FQGTGA in the germline V gene. Trimming stripped 2 bases from V and 5 bases from J, with 10 bases between. The CDR3 DNA reads TGTGCCAGCAGCTTACAGGGCGGGAACGAGCAGTACTTC. Protein sequence: CASSLQGGNEQYF.

This clone appeared a few times. This sample also contains other DNA sequences that code for the same CDR3. The chain combines TRBV6-5 with TRBJ2-7; the match to TRBD2 covers 7 bases. This CDR3 comprises 12 residues. J gave up 7 bases and V 2 bases, and 2 bases lay outside the gene matches. Germline values: CDR1 MNHEY, CDR2 SVGAGI. CDR3 loop: CASSYRGGEQYF. CDR3 nucleotide sequence: TGTGCCAGCAGTTACAGGGGAGGGGAGCAGTACTTC.

This sequence joins TRBV5-1 and TRBJ2-1, with 10 bases aligning to TRBD2. CDR1 is SGHRS and CDR2 is YFSETQ in the germline V gene. The CDR3 has 17 residues. V shed 4 bases and J 8 bases; nucleotides not matched to a gene: 15. The CDR3 sequence: CASSLNGLAESRDEQFF. Written as DNA, the CDR3 is TGCGCCAGCAGCCTCAACGGACTAGCGGAATCAAGGGATGAGCAGTTCTTC.

The V call is TRBV28, the J call TRBJ2-7; 13 bases agree with TRBD2. This CDR3 region has 19 residues. V lost 5 bases, J lost 1 base, and 14 bases stayed unmatched. CDR1 and CDR2 (germline): MDHEN, SYDVKM. This CDR3 is CASSPRTSGRRYSSYEQYF. The CDR3 region has the DNA TGTGCCAGCAGTCCCCGGACTAGCGGGAGAAGGTACTCGTCCTACGAGCAGTACTTC.

This rearrangement joins TRBV5-6 to TRBJ2-5, with D perhaps matching TRBD1 (8 bases). CDR3 length equals 15 residues. The ends were cut back, 4 bases at V and 5 bases at J, with 18 bases in the middle. CDR1 and CDR2 from the germline V gene are SGHDT and YYEEEE. This chain's CDR3 is CASSPRQGRGETQYF. CDR3 nucleotides: TGTGCCAGCAGCCCGAGACAGGGGCGGGGGGAGACCCAGTACTTC.

Note on this clone: The sample contains more than one DNA sequence encoding this CDR3. This chain links TRBV2 with TRBJ2-4; 8 bases map to TRBD2. CDR1 and CDR2 from the germline V gene are SNHLY and FYNNEI. The CDR3 contains 14 residues. With 4 bases clipped from V and 10 bases from J, the junction kept 9 bases outside the gene matches. The CDR3, as DNA: TGTGCCAGCAGTGTCCGGGACTTAGCGGGAATTCAGTACTTC. As protein: CASSVRDLAGIQYF.

The CDR3, as DNA: TGTGCCAGCAGCTTTAACAGTTTCAATGAGCAGTTCTTC. It codes for CASSFNSFNEQFF. This rearrangement joins TRBV11-2 to TRBJ2-1, with D hard to call. Looked up from germline, CDR1 is SGHAT and CDR2 is FQNNGV. This CDR3 contains 13 residues. The germline V and J ends were trimmed by 3 bases and 6 bases, with 9 bases remaining between them.

This sequence joins TRBV4-2 and TRBJ2-3; 12 positions agree with TRBD2. This CDR3 has 18 amino acids. V shed 2 bases and J 1 base; nucleotides not matched to a gene: 7. The V gene's germline CDR1 is LGHNA and CDR2 YNFKEQ. The CDR3: CASSQRLAGGPGTDTQYF. CDR3 nucleotide sequence: TGTGCCAGCAGCCAACGTCTAGCGGGAGGGCCGGGCACAGATACGCAGTATTTT.

J is TRBJ2-5 and V is TRBV5-1; D is perhaps TRBD2 (7 bases). The CDR3 loop spans 14 amino acids. V lost 4 bases and J lost 5, with 15 bases in between. Per germline, CDR1 SGHRS and CDR2 YFSETQ. The CDR3 reads CASSPTGGGETQYF. The DNA of the CDR3 is TGCGCCAGCAGCCCTACTGGCGGGGGCGAGACCCAGTACTTC.